A single sample is the source of the 17 T cell receptor beta chains below, sequenced in a study of Graves' ophthalmopathy and Graves' hyperthyroidism. TCR beta CDR3 amplification used RNA transcripts. After a first-round RT-PCR with HTBI primers, a second-round multiplex PCR was run. Each CDR3 protein gets one entry after TCRdb re-called the multiplex PCR reads with MiXCR. The sample has approximately 540,000 distinct CDR3 sequences; approximately 35% are singletons. Sample: peripheral blood or thyroid tissue (not recorded which). The source of these receptors is an adult man with Graves' hyperthyroidism.

CDR3 DNA sequence: TGTGCCAGCAGCCAAGAGGGGCACAATGAGCAGTTCTTC. The encoded protein is CASSQEGHNEQFF. The rearrangement links TRBV7-9 to TRBJ2-5; D is tentatively TRBD1 or TRBD2 (5 bases each). The J call may not be correct, given that the DNA end is closer to TRBJ2-1. Germline assignment: CDR1 SEHNR and CDR2 FQNEAQ (reference sequence). The CDR3 loop spans 13 amino acids.

This clonotype was seen at least ten times. The V gene is TRBV5-6, the J gene TRBJ2-5; D is perhaps TRBD1 (8 bases). The CDR3 consists of 15 residues. Trimming cost V 3 bases and J 4 bases, with 16 bases left between them. Germline V gives CDR1 SGHDT, CDR2 YYEEEE. The CDR3 is CASSWGGTGRETQYF. The CDR3 nucleotides read TGTGCCAGCAGCTGGGGAGGGACAGGTCGAGAGACCCAGTACTTC.

This clonotype was observed a handful of times. The chain combines TRBV28 with TRBJ2-7; no clear D. Germline V lookup: CDR1 MDHEN, CDR2 SYDVKM. The CDR3 is 16 amino acids. The V end was cut by 2 bases, the J end by 0 bases, with 14 bases between. The CDR3 sequence is CASSLGFTDNSYEQYF. In DNA, the CDR3 is TGTGCCAGCAGTTTAGGTTTCACAGATAACTCCTACGAGCAGTACTTC.

This clonotype was detected ten times or more. V is TRBV15 and J is TRBJ1-2; 9 nucleotides agree with TRBD1. The CDR3 length is 15 residues. Germline CDR1 is LNHNV and CDR2 is YYDKDF (reference sequence). The J segment lost 4 bases and the V segment lost 3 bases, leaving 6 bases of the junction unmatched. The CDR3 reads CATSRDRGTSYGYTF. The CDR3 coding sequence is TGTGCCACCAGCAGGGACAGGGGAACCTCCTATGGCTACACCTTC.

Concerning this clonotype itself: A read error may account for a junction end that differs from germline. The genes are TRBV7-9 and TRBJ1-2; D might be TRBD1 (6 bases). The germline V gene encodes CDR1 SEHNR and CDR2 FQNEAQ (reference sequence). The CDR3 covers 15 residues. The CDR3 DNA reads TGTACCAGCAGCCCATGGGACACCACTAACTATGGCTACACCTTC. Residues: CTSSPWDTTNYGYTF.

This clonotype was found many times. The chain uses TRBV7-9 and TRBJ2-5; TRBD1 matches 7 bases. The junction had 9 bases not matched to a gene; V was cut back by 6 bases and J by 2 bases. Looked up from germline, CDR1 is SEHNR and CDR2 is FQNEAQ (reference sequence). The CDR3 loop spans 15 amino acids. The CDR3 sequence: CASRETGQPQETQYF. The CDR3 DNA sequence: TGTGCCAGCAGGGAAACGGGACAGCCTCAAGAGACCCAGTACTTC.

This clonotype occurred many times. The gene calls are TRBV12-3 or TRBV12-4 and TRBJ2-7; possibly TRBD1 for D (6 bases). The germline V and J ends were trimmed by 1 base and 3 bases, with 7 bases remaining between them. This CDR3 is built from 13 residues. Here the CDR3 DNA reads TGTGCCAGCAGTTTAGAAGGGGGCTACGAGCAGTACTTC. It encodes CASSLEGGYEQYF.

This clonotype was counted once. Germline and junction disagree at one end, which may indicate a read error. This chain links TRBV25-1 with TRBJ2-7; D remains ambiguous. From germline, CDR1 is MGHDK and CDR2 SYGVNS. The CDR3 consists of 14 residues. The CDR3 reads CASGESGGSYEQYF. CDR3 nucleotides: TGTGCCAGCGGTGAATCCGGCGGATCCTACGAGCAGTACTTC.

The chain carries TRBV29-1 and TRBJ2-5, with D perhaps TRBD1 (5 bases). Looked up from germline, CDR1 is SQVTM and CDR2 is ANQGSEA. The CDR3 runs 14 residues. V was pared by 4 bases and J by 4 bases, with 16 bases between. The CDR3: CSVVWQGTRETQYF. CDR3 DNA: TGCAGCGTTGTGTGGCAGGGAACGAGAGAGACCCAGTACTTC.

This sequence joins TRBV7-4 and TRBJ1-6, with a weak D call TRBD1 (5 bases). The V end lost 3 bases, the J end lost 11 bases, and 20 bases lay between the germline ends. The CDR3 sequence is 16 residues long. Germline CDR1 is SGHVT and CDR2 is SQSDAQ. The CDR3 sequence: CASSFEGGELNPPLHF. The CDR3, as DNA: TGTGCCAGCAGCTTTGAGGGAGGGGAACTCAATCCACCCCTCCACTTT.

Turning to this clonotype: Its ends do not fully match the called genes, so a read error is possible. The genes are TRBV20-1 and TRBJ2-5; D is tentatively TRBD1 or TRBD2 (5 bases each). This CDR3 comprises 16 residues. Germline CDR1 and CDR2: DFQATT and SNEGSKA (reference sequence). The CDR3 sequence is CSARVGPRAREETQYF. The DNA for the CDR3 is TGCAGTGCTAGAGTGGGGCCCCGGGCCCGGGAAGAAACCCAGTACTTC.

This chain joins TRBV7-2 and TRBJ1-2, with D possibly TRBD1 on 5 matching bases. Per germline, CDR1 SGHTA and CDR2 FQGNSA. This CDR3 comprises 14 residues. V was shortened by 1 base and J by 8 bases, with 14 bases between the two germline ends. Here the CDR3 DNA reads TGTGCCAGCAGCTTAGAGGGGACTAGCGGGGGCTACACCTTC. Encoded protein: CASSLEGTSGGYTF.

The CDR3 DNA sequence: TGTGCCAGCAGCGCGGACAGTGCAACTAATGAAAAACTGTTTTTT. The encoded protein is CASSADSATNEKLFF. The rearrangement uses TRBV9 and TRBJ1-4, with D possibly being TRBD1 (6 bases). The germline V gene encodes CDR1 SGDLS and CDR2 YYNGEE. The V and J ends lost 3 bases and 0 bases respectively, with 9 bases between them. The CDR3 covers 15 residues.

The V gene is TRBV10-3, the J gene TRBJ2-7; TRBD1 might be the D (5 bases). The CDR3 runs 13 residues. Germline CDR1 reads ENHRY; CDR2 reads SYGVKD. The ends were cut back, 8 bases at V and 0 bases at J, with 11 bases in the middle. The CDR3 loop reads CAIAPGISYEQYF. The CDR3 DNA is TGTGCCATCGCCCCAGGGATCTCCTACGAGCAGTACTTC.

At least ten counts were recorded for this clonotype. This chain uses TRBV29-1 with TRBJ2-5; 8 bases match TRBD1. The CDR3 sequence is 12 residues long. The ends lost 3 bases at V and 4 bases at J; junction bases unmatched: 1. In germline, CDR1 is SQVTM, CDR2 ANQGSEA. The CDR3 reads CSVDRGRETQYF. Written as DNA, the CDR3 is TGCAGCGTTGACAGGGGGCGAGAGACCCAGTACTTC.

V usage is TRBV20-1 and J usage is TRBJ1-5; D ambiguous. CDR1 and CDR2 (germline): DFQATT, SNEGSKA (reference sequence). The CDR3 has 13 amino acids. With 6 bases removed from V and 5 bases from J, the gap between germline ends came to 14 bases. In DNA, the CDR3 is TGCAGTGCCAGCAGTGCCTTAGATCAGCCCCAGCATTTT. This gives the protein CSASSALDQPQHF.

This sequence joins TRBV29-1 and TRBJ1-3; a possible D gene is TRBD1 (5 bases). V was pared by 6 bases and J by 6 bases, with 9 bases between. The CDR3 runs 11 residues. The germline V gene encodes CDR1 SQVTM and CDR2 ANQGSEA. The CDR3 sequence: CSVETVNTIYF. CDR3 coding DNA: TGCAGCGTGGAGACAGTAAACACCATATATTTT. Full variable domain (outside the CDR3, taken from reference TRBV29-1 and TRBJ1-3): SAVISQKPSRDICQRGTSLTIQCQVDSQVTMMFWYRQQPGQSLTLIATANQGSEATYESGFVIDKFPISRPNLTFSTLTVSNMSPEDSSIYLCSVETVNTIYFGEGSWLTVV.